The 27 T cell receptor beta chains below were found in one sample sequenced in a study of blood T cell repertoires in COVID-19. Profiled with immunoSEQ multiplex PCR; TCRdb holds only in-frame clones, not every one. The sample has approximately 99,000 clones; about four fifths are singletons. The sequencing sample was made of peripheral blood. The receptors originated from a woman aged 80 or older with active or convalescent COVID-19.

This chain uses TRBV6-5 with TRBJ1-1; D remains unclear. V shed 2 bases and J shed 4 bases, with 11 bases lying between them. Germline V gene data show CDR1 as MNHEY and CDR2 as SVGAGI. The CDR3 contains 14 residues. CDR3 residues: CASSYIRESTEAFF. The CDR3 DNA follows: TGTGCCAGCAGTTACATTCGGGAGAGCACTGAAGCTTTCTTT.

The CDR3 DNA is TGTGCCAGCAGCCTCGCGGCGGCTACCGGGGAGCTGTTTTTT. This gives the protein CASSLAAATGELFF. This sequence joins TRBV7-3 and TRBJ2-2; unclear D gene. There are 14 residues in the CDR3. V gave up 5 bases and J gave up 5 bases, with 12 bases separating them. The V gene's germline CDR1 is SGHTA and CDR2 FQGTGA.

The CDR3 loop is CASSLPGSGRDTGELFF. CDR3 DNA: TGTGCCAGCAGCTTACCAGGGAGCGGGAGGGACACCGGGGAGCTGTTTTTT. The J gene is TRBJ2-2, the V gene TRBV7-9; TRBD2 matches 10 bases. Looked up from germline, CDR1 is SEHNR and CDR2 is FQNEAQ (reference sequence). The CDR3 covers 17 residues. V lost 2 bases, J lost 3 bases, and 6 bases stayed unmatched.

This clone was seen only a few times. This chain uses TRBV6-2 or TRBV6-3 with TRBJ2-7, with 7 bases lining up with TRBD1. The CDR3 has 15 amino acids. J was trimmed by 3 bases and V by 4 bases; bases with no gene match: 9. Germline assignment: CDR1 MNHEY and CDR2 SVGEGT. CDR3 in amino acids: CASSFSGTDFYEQYF. CDR3 nucleotide sequence: TGTGCCAGCAGTTTCTCCGGGACAGACTTCTACGAGCAGTACTTC.

This rearrangement joins TRBV3-1 (or the pseudogene TRBV3-2) to TRBJ1-4; no firm D call. Trimming removed 0 bases at V and 8 bases at J, with 4 bases between. The CDR3 sequence is 12 residues long. Germline CDR1 reads LGHDT; CDR2 reads YNNKEL (reference sequence). The chain's CDR3 is CASSQDIEKLFF. As DNA, the CDR3 is TGTGCCAGCAGCCAAGATATCGAAAAACTGTTTTTT.

CDR3: CASSPGGRGSTEAFF. The DNA for the CDR3 is TGTGCCAGCAGCCCGGGCGGGCGAGGCTCCACTGAAGCTTTCTTT. The gene calls are TRBV11-1 and TRBJ1-1; no definite D call. The V end was cut by 5 bases, the J end by 4 bases, with 17 bases between. The CDR3 consists of 15 residues. CDR1 is SGHAT and CDR2 is FQDESV in the germline V gene (reference sequence).

This clone appeared a single time. This chain connects TRBV10-2 to TRBJ2-3, with a weak D call TRBD1 (6 bases). Trimming took off 8 bases at V and 1 base at J, with 13 bases between the two ends. This CDR3 contains 14 residues. Looked up from germline, CDR1 is WSHSY and CDR2 is SAAADI. The CDR3 protein is CASRIGQRTDTQYF. Written as DNA, the CDR3 is TGCGCCAGCCGCATCGGACAGCGCACAGATACGCAGTATTTT.

The sample holds one count of this clone. The DNA for the CDR3 is TGTGCCAGCAGCTTGGAGGTTCAAGAGACCCAGTACTTC. Residues: CASSLEVQETQYF. This chain links TRBV7-3 with TRBJ2-5; D is possibly TRBD2 (5 bases). The germline V gene has CDR1 SGHTA and CDR2 FQGTGA. Trimming removed 3 bases from V and 2 bases from J, with 7 bases in between. The CDR3 has 13 amino acids.

The rearrangement joins TRBV24-1 to TRBJ2-7; 10 nucleotides agree with TRBD1. This CDR3 is 16 amino acids long. V lost 2 bases to trimming and J lost 4 bases; unmatched junction nucleotides: 7. Germline V gives CDR1 KGHDR, CDR2 SFDVKD. Here the CDR3 reads CATSDSPGTGEYEQYF. The CDR3 coding sequence is TGTGCCACCAGTGATTCCCCCGGGACAGGGGAGTACGAGCAGTACTTC.

V usage is TRBV18 and J usage is TRBJ2-7, with D maybe TRBD2 (7 bases). With 4 bases removed from V and 7 bases from J, the gap between germline ends came to 17 bases. The V gene's germline CDR1 is KGHSH and CDR2 LQKENI. The CDR3 length is 14 residues. The CDR3: CASSLRKGGTEQYF. In nucleotides, the CDR3 is TGTGCCAGCTCACTACGAAAGGGGGGGACGGAGCAGTACTTC.

V gene TRBV2 combines with J gene TRBJ2-5, with TRBD2 identical over 12 bases. The junction had 6 bases not matched to a gene; V was cut back by 7 bases and J by 9 bases. The CDR3 spans 13 residues. CDR1 SNHLY and CDR2 FYNNEI come from the germline V gene. As DNA, the CDR3 is TGTGCCAGCACCCGGACTAGCGGGGAGGCCCAGTACTTC. Translating it yields CASTRTSGEAQYF.

This chain links TRBV11-3 with TRBJ2-1; 9 bases map to TRBD2. V shed 1 base, J shed 5 bases, and the junction held 9 bases outside the gene matches. This CDR3 has 17 amino acids. Per the germline V gene, CDR1 is SGHNT and CDR2 is YENEEA. CDR3 sequence reads: CASSLALAGGMNNEQFF. The CDR3 nucleotides are TGTGCCAGCAGCTTAGCACTAGCGGGCGGGATGAACAATGAGCAGTTCTTC.

The CDR3, as DNA: TGTGCCAGCAGCTTAGACGGGACAGGGGTTAGGGAGACCCAGTACTTC. Translated, it gives CASSLDGTGVRETQYF. The rearrangement joins TRBV7-9 to TRBJ2-5; 10 bases line up with TRBD1. The V gene's germline CDR1 is SEHNR and CDR2 FQNEAQ (reference sequence). The CDR3 consists of 16 residues. Trimming at V came to 1 base and at J to 5 bases, leaving 7 bases not matched to a gene.

The genes are TRBV7-2 and TRBJ2-1, with 9 bases lining up with TRBD1. Germline values: CDR1 SGHTA, CDR2 FQGNSA. V was clipped by 6 bases and J by 6 bases; unmatched bases: 9. The CDR3 is 15 residues long. The CDR3 loop reads CASRGRDRVGNEQFF. In DNA, the CDR3 is TGTGCCAGCAGGGGACGGGACAGGGTCGGCAATGAGCAGTTCTTC.

The rearrangement uses TRBV28 and TRBJ2-2; 8 bases agree with TRBD2. The germline V gene has CDR1 MDHEN and CDR2 SYDVKM. V dropped 6 bases and J dropped 1; count of bases not matched to a gene: 7. The CDR3 is 16 amino acids. CDR3 loop: CASSHASGRNTGELFF. Here the CDR3 DNA reads TGTGCCAGCAGCCACGCAAGCGGGAGGAACACCGGGGAGCTGTTTTTT.

This clone was counted between two and nine times. A junction boundary mismatches the germline segment, possibly from a read error. The chain combines TRBV5-1 with TRBJ2-1; 8 bases agree with TRBD1. Per the germline V gene, CDR1 is SGHRS and CDR2 is YFSETQ. The CDR3 loop spans 13 amino acids. This chain's CDR3 is CASTLPGQDILVF. CDR3 nucleotides: TGTGCCAGCACCCTTCCGGGACAGGACATCCTGGTCTTC.

This chain joins TRBV5-6 and TRBJ1-2; TRBD1 aligns across 9 bases. The ends lost 6 bases at V and 7 bases at J; junction bases unmatched: 13. Germline-derived CDR1 and CDR2 are SGHDT and YYEEEE. CDR3 size: 15 residues. The CDR3, as DNA: TGTGCCAGCACCCCGGGGGGGACAGGGATTCGTGGCTACACCTTC. Encoded protein: CASTPGGTGIRGYTF.

The chain combines TRBV2 with TRBJ2-7; 10 positions match TRBD1. With 9 bases clipped from V and 0 bases from J, the junction kept 5 bases outside the gene matches. The CDR3 has 14 residues. Germline CDR1 and CDR2: SNHLY and FYNNEI. CDR3 residues: CASYRDRGSYEQYF. CDR3 sequence (DNA): TGTGCCAGTTACCGGGACAGGGGCTCCTACGAGCAGTACTTC.

V usage is TRBV5-1 and J usage is TRBJ2-7; tentative D call: TRBD1 (6 bases). Trimming removed 3 bases from V and 0 bases from J, with 13 bases in between. Germline V gene sequence: CDR1 SGHRS, CDR2 YFSETQ. The CDR3 is 15 residues long. In DNA form, the CDR3 reads TGCGCCAGCAGCTCCTCCCAGACAGGCTCCTACGAGCAGTACTTC. It yields the protein CASSSSQTGSYEQYF.

V gene TRBV20-1 combines with J gene TRBJ1-2, with a weak D call TRBD1 (5 bases). The CDR3 has 10 residues. The germline gives CDR1 DFQATT, CDR2 SNEGSKA (reference sequence). Trimming took 6 bases from V and 5 from J, leaving 7 bases between them. The CDR3 sequence is CSARTYGYTF. The CDR3 nucleotides read TGCAGTGCGCGGACATATGGCTACACCTTC.

The table lists this clone with a few counts. The chain carries TRBV28 and TRBJ2-7, with a possible D match to TRBD1 (6 bases). The V end was cut by 5 bases, the J end by 2 bases, with 16 bases between. CDR1 is MDHEN and CDR2 is SYDVKM in the germline V gene. The CDR3 is made up of 15 amino acids. In nucleotides, the CDR3 is TGTGCCAGCAGTCCCTTGACAGGCCGACCCTACGAGCAGTACTTC. Translated, it gives CASSPLTGRPYEQYF.

In nucleotides, the CDR3 is TGTGCCAGCAGCCCTACCCCTGAACCGGGACAATTTGGAAACACCATATATTTT. Protein sequence: CASSPTPEPGQFGNTIYF. V is TRBV9 and J is TRBJ1-3; D is possibly TRBD1 (6 bases). The V and J ends lost 4 bases and 3 bases respectively, with 23 bases between them. CDR3 size: 18 residues. Germline V gene data show CDR1 as SGDLS and CDR2 as YYNGEE.

Only a few counts were recorded for this clone. The chain recombines TRBV5-4 with TRBJ2-1; D possibly corresponds to TRBD2 (5 bases). CDR3 length: 16 amino acids. Trimming removed 9 bases from V and 1 base from J, with 20 bases in between. Germline V gene lookup returns CDR1 SGHNT and CDR2 YYREEE (reference sequence). Here the CDR3 DNA reads TGTGCCACGCGCGAGGGAGCGGCATCGTCCTACAATGAGCAGTTCTTC. This gives the protein CATREGAASSYNEQFF.

This chain joins TRBV4-1 and TRBJ2-1, with 10 bases lining up with TRBD2. The CDR3 is made up of 15 amino acids. Germline assignment: CDR1 MGHRA and CDR2 YSYEKL. Trimming cost V 4 bases and J 8 bases; bases outside gene matches: 8. CDR3 coding DNA: TGCGCCAGCAGCCTTCTAGCGGGAGATGACTATGAGCAGTTCTTC. It translates to CASSLLAGDDYEQFF.

In DNA, the CDR3 is TGTGCCAGCAGCTTGGCGCCAACTAGCGGGAGGGCCAGTGAGCAGTTCTTC. This gives the protein CASSLAPTSGRASEQFF. V is TRBV5-5 and J is TRBJ2-1; 13 bases align to TRBD2. V gave up 0 bases and J gave up 9 bases; unmatched junction bases: 9. CDR1 SGHKS and CDR2 YYEKEE come from the germline V gene (reference sequence). The CDR3 has 17 amino acids.

Only one count was recorded for this clone. The chain carries TRBV7-2 and TRBJ1-6, with a possible D match to TRBD1 (5 bases). Germline values: CDR1 SGHTA, CDR2 FQGNSA. CDR3 length: 17 amino acids. V was cut by 2 bases and J by 3 bases, with 14 bases left in between. The CDR3 DNA sequence: TGTGCCAGCAGCTTAATGCTCAGGGAGGGCTATAATTCACCCCTCCACTTT. Translation: CASSLMLREGYNSPLHF.

V usage is TRBV19 and J usage is TRBJ2-5, with 8 bases that match TRBD2. The CDR3 sequence is 15 residues long. The ends lost 4 bases at V and 0 bases at J; junction bases unmatched: 4. CDR1 is LNHDA and CDR2 is SQIVND in the germline V gene (reference sequence). CDR3 coding DNA: TGTGCCAGTAGTAATAGCGGGAAGTACCAAGAGACCCAGTACTTC. It codes for CASSNSGKYQETQYF.